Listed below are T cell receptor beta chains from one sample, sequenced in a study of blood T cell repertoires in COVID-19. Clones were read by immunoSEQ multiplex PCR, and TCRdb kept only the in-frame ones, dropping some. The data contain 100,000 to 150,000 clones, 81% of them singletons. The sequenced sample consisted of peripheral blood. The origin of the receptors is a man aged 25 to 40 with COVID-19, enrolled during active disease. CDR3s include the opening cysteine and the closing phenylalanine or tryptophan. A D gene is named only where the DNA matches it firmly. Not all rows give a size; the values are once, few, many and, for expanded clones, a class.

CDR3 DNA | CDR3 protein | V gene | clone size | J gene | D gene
TGTGCCAGCAGCGGGACTAGCGGGAGGGCAGGAGAGAATGAGCAGTTCTTC | CASSGTSGRAGENEQFF | TRBV9 | once | TRBJ2-1 | TRBD2
TGTGCCAGCAGCGTAGGGGGACAGAGCTCCTACAATGAGCAGTTCTTC | CASSVGGQSSYNEQFF | TRBV9 | once | TRBJ2-1 | TRBD1
TGTGCCTGGAGTCCCAATCAGGGGGGCCTAGGGGCTACGCAGTATTTT | CAWSPNQGGLGATQYF | TRBV30 | few | TRBJ2-3 | NA
TGTGCCAGCAGTGCCAAGACAGCGAACACTGAAGCTTTCTTT | CASSAKTANTEAFF | TRBV25-1 | NA | TRBJ1-1 | NA
TGCAGCGTTGACCGGACAGGGGGGGGGACTGAAGCTTTCTTT | CSVDRTGGGTEAFF | TRBV29-1 | NA | TRBJ1-1 | TRBD1
TGTGCCAGCAGCGTGGGACAGGGGGGTTCACCCCTCCACTTT | CASSVGQGGSPLHF | TRBV11-2 | few | TRBJ1-6 | TRBD1
TGCGCCAGCAGCTTCCTCAGCCCCGGACAGGGGGGCGAGCAGTACTTC | CASSFLSPGQGGEQYF | TRBV5-1 | NA | TRBJ2-7 | TRBD1
TGTGCCAGCAGCTTCATGGAGTACGAGCAGTACTTC | CASSFMEYEQYF | TRBV5-4 | NA | TRBJ2-7 | NA
TGCGCCAGCAGCGCCTGGACTGTAGCAGATACCTACGAGCAGTACTTC | CASSAWTVADTYEQYF | TRBV5-1 | NA | TRBJ2-7 | NA
TGTGCCATCAGGAGGGACTTGAACACTGAAGCTTTCTTT | CAIRRDLNTEAFF | TRBV10-3 | NA | TRBJ1-1 | NA
TGTGCTAGTGGTTCAAATGCAGGGACTAGCGGGCCGGCACTCTACGAGCAGTACTTC | CASGSNAGTSGPALYEQYF | TRBV12-5 | NA | TRBJ2-7 | TRBD2
TGTGCCAGCAGCACGTACTCCGGGACTAGCGGGGATGAGCAGTTCTTC | CASSTYSGTSGDEQFF | TRBV11-3 | NA | TRBJ2-1 | TRBD2
TGCGCCAGCAGCCAAGTCGTGTACAAGGATTCCAGGGATGAGCAGTTCTTC | CASSQVVYKDSRDEQFF | TRBV4-1 | NA | TRBJ2-1 | NA
TGTGCCAGCTCCCTCGGACTAGCGGGAGATGAGCAGTTCTTC | CASSLGLAGDEQFF | TRBV18 | few | TRBJ2-1 | TRBD2
TGTGCCAGCAGCGTAGACTGGGCTAATTCACCCCTCCACTTT | CASSVDWANSPLHF | TRBV9 | NA | TRBJ1-6 | NA
TGCGCCAGCAGCCGGACTAGCGGGGGGGCCGGGGAGCTGTTTTTT | CASSRTSGGAGELFF | TRBV4-3 | NA | TRBJ2-2 | TRBD2
TGTGCCAGCAGCGGGGACAGGGATAATGGCTACACCTTC | CASSGDRDNGYTF | TRBV7-9 | NA | TRBJ1-2 | TRBD1
TGTGCCACCAGCAGATTTTTAGGGACAGGGCGAACTGAAGCTTTCTTT | CATSRFLGTGRTEAFF | TRBV15 | NA | TRBJ1-1 | TRBD1
TGTGCCAGCAGAAACAGGGTCCAGCGGGAGCTCTACGAGCAGTACTTC | CASRNRVQRELYEQYF | TRBV28 | NA | TRBJ2-7 | TRBD2
TGTGCCAGCAGCTCAACATCGACGGGGACAGGGGGCAATAACTGGAATGAGCAGTTCTTC | CASSSTSTGTGGNNWNEQFF | TRBV11-3 | NA | TRBJ2-1 | TRBD1
TGTGCCAGCAGCTTAACGACGGGCTCTGGGGCCAACGTCCTGACTTTC | CASSLTTGSGANVLTF | TRBV7-3 | NA | TRBJ2-6 | NA
TGCAGCGTTGAAGATCCGACAGGGGAGGGAGCTTTCTTT | CSVEDPTGEGAFF | TRBV29-1 | NA | TRBJ1-1 | TRBD1
TGTGCCAGCAGTGAAACTTCGGTGGGGGGGATAAGAGGCTACACCTTC | CASSETSVGGIRGYTF | TRBV6-1 | NA | TRBJ1-2 | NA
TGTGCCAGCAGCCAAGTTATGTCGGTGTTAGCGGGGCCTAGGTACAATGAGCAGTTCTTC | CASSQVMSVLAGPRYNEQFF | TRBV4-2 | few | TRBJ2-1 | TRBD2
TGTGCCAGCAGTGAATTTTTGGAAGGGGCCACAGATACGCAGTATTTT | CASSEFLEGATDTQYF | TRBV6-1 | few | TRBJ2-3 | NA
TGTGCCAGCAGGCCTTGGAGGGGTAGCACAGATACGCAGTATTTT | CASRPWRGSTDTQYF | TRBV6-2/TRBV6-3 | NA | TRBJ2-3 | NA
TGTGCCAGCAGCTACCGAGGGACAGGGACCTACGAGCAGTACTTC | CASSYRGTGTYEQYF | TRBV5-6 | NA | TRBJ2-7 | TRBD1